The 7 T cell receptor beta chains presented below share a single source sample, sequenced in a study of blood T cell repertoires in COVID-19 (TCRdb year 2020). The library relied on the immunoSEQ multiplex PCR assay. TCRdb mirrors the immuneACCESS table, restricted to in-frame sequences. Some clones are absent from its copies; in checked studies, under half trace to an unresolved V gene, and the reason for the others is unknown. The sample table contains 400,000 to 500,000 clones; only one count was recorded for around nine tenths of them. The top ten constitute around 1.9% of the sample. Sequencing input: PBMCs or T cells enriched from blood (not recorded which). These receptors all come from a middle-aged woman who had recovered from COVID-19.

This clone has only a few counts. The rearrangement joins TRBV7-9 to TRBJ1-2; 10 bases are a match to TRBD1. This CDR3 has 17 residues. With 6 bases clipped from V and 4 bases from J, the junction kept 14 bases outside the gene matches. Germline assignment: CDR1 SEHNR and CDR2 FQNEAQ (reference sequence). CDR3: CASRPELGTGVGYGYTF. In DNA, the CDR3 is TGTGCCAGCAGACCTGAGTTGGGGACAGGGGTCGGCTATGGCTACACCTTC.

The chain links TRBV5-1 to TRBJ2-1; 9 bases line up with TRBD2. The germline gives CDR1 SGHRS, CDR2 YFSETQ. The V and J ends lost 0 bases and 9 bases, in that order; junction bases with no gene match: 7. CDR3 length: 15 residues. The CDR3 sequence: CASSLESGRSSEQFF. CDR3 coding DNA: TGCGCCAGCAGCTTGGAAAGCGGGAGGTCTTCTGAGCAGTTCTTC.

This clone was seen at least ten times. The chain uses TRBV6-2 or TRBV6-3 and TRBJ2-7; 8 bases match TRBD2. The V and J ends lost 5 bases and 2 bases, in that order; junction bases with no gene match: 11. Looked up from germline, CDR1 is MNHEY and CDR2 is SVGEGT. This CDR3 contains 16 residues. As DNA, the CDR3 is TGTGCCAGCAGTGGGGCACTAGCGGACTATGCCTACGAGCAGTACTTC. Its translation is CASSGALADYAYEQYF.

The chain is built from TRBV4-2 and TRBJ1-3; no firm D call. The CDR3 sequence is 17 residues long. The V end lost 0 bases, the J end lost 0 bases, and 12 bases lay between the germline ends. Germline CDR1 reads LGHNA; CDR2 reads YNFKEQ. In DNA, the CDR3 is TGTGCCAGCAGCCAAGAGGCGGGAAAAAGCTCTGGAAACACCATATATTTT. Residues: CASSQEAGKSSGNTIYF.

This clone was picked up a small number of times. The chain uses TRBV27 and TRBJ2-7; 11 bases match TRBD2. Trimming cost V 5 bases and J 0 bases; bases outside gene matches: 3. Germline V gene lookup returns CDR1 MNHEY and CDR2 SMNVEV (reference sequence). The length of the CDR3 is 15 residues. DNA for the CDR3: TGTGCCAGCAGTCGACTAGCGGGGTACTCCTACGAGCAGTACTTC. Translation: CASSRLAGYSYEQYF.

The genes are TRBV7-9 and TRBJ2-6, with D uncertain. The CDR3 runs to 16 residues. V lost 5 bases to trimming and J lost 0 bases, with 11 bases between them. Per germline, CDR1 SEHNR and CDR2 FQNEAQ (reference sequence). The CDR3 here is CASSQTVTSGANVLTF. CDR3 coding DNA: TGTGCCAGCAGCCAAACAGTAACCTCTGGGGCCAACGTCCTGACTTTC. The variable domain in full, with the rest retrieved from reference TRBV7-9 and TRBJ2-6, is DTGVSQNPRHKITKRGQNVTFRCDPISEHNRLYWYRQTLGQGPEFLTYFQNEAQLEKSRLLSDRFSAERPKGSFSTLEIQRTEQGDSAMYLCASSQTVTSGANVLTFGAGSRLTVL.

The chain employs TRBV4-3 and TRBJ2-2; no reliable D call. Germline V gene sequence: CDR1 LGHNA, CDR2 YSLEER. The germline V and J ends were trimmed by 1 base and 0 bases, with 6 bases remaining between them. CDR3 size: 15 residues. The CDR3 sequence is CASSQAPSNTGELFF. The CDR3 bases are TGCGCCAGCAGCCAAGCTCCGTCGAACACCGGGGAGCTGTTTTTT.